This T cell receptor (beta chain) derives from a study of control samples from healthy donors and cancer patients (dated by TCRdb to 2018 to 2021). Receptor amplification or capture employed the immunoSEQ multiplex PCR assay. The source is immuneACCESS, and TCRdb retained only in-frame sequences with V and J called. Part of the clones is not carried over; for the studies checked, unresolved V genes explain less than half of this, and the remainder is unexplained. This sample holds about 220,000 clones; over 90% were observed only once. The ten largest clones capture about 1.4% of the sample. On this clone itself: It lacks a known antigen. It has no much larger one-base neighbor in the sample; base qualities were not kept.

The germline V gene encodes CDR1 SGHRS and CDR2 YFSETQ. The CDR3 spans 17 residues, from the cysteine through the phenylalanine. Just the 51-base CDR3 DNA is kept, in frame starting at base 1. Trimming removed 4 bases from V and 2 bases from J; the gene matches leave 11 bases unexplained. The sequence was collected from a man aged 45-60 years in good health. Rearrangement joined TRBV5-1 to TRBJ2-3, and TRBD2 aligns with 9 junction nucleotides. The sample was blood. The CDR3 region has the sequence CASSRNRLAEFTDTQYF. The nucleotides are TGCGCCAGCAGCAGGAATCGACTAGCGGAGTTCACAGATACGCAGTATTTT.